Included here is one T cell receptor (beta chain) sequence, with context. The target antigen is unknown. Germline V gene lookup returns CDR1 SGHTS and CDR2 YDEGEE. Trimming removed 2 bases from V and 4 bases from J, with 19 bases in between. This CDR3 has 17 residues. TCRdb's copy holds only in-frame clones and misses some; the assay was immunoSEQ multiplex PCR. The sample includes tens of thousands of clones, around 82% seen only once; the top ten take approximately 26%. This specimen belongs to a study of T cell responses to AZD1222 COVID-19 vaccine. Whole-study findings and limits: The study sampled repertoires only after the peak T cell response.

The gene calls are TRBV5-8 and TRBJ2-1; TRBD2 might be the D (6 bases). This receptor was identified in an adult who received the AZD1222 COVID-19 vaccine. The sequencing used peripheral blood, collected 28 days after the second AZD1222 dose. As DNA, the CDR3 is TGTGCCAGCAGCTTCGGGAGTGGATCTCTCGGGTACAATGAGCAGTTCTTC. As protein: CASSFGSGSLGYNEQFF.